The 25 T cell receptor beta chains presented below share a single source sample, sequenced in a study of T cells in Graves' hyperthyroidism and ophthalmopathy. Amplification targeted TCR beta CDR3 regions from RNA transcripts. A set of HTBI primers served as the primers for a first-round RT-PCR of the TCR CDR3. TCRdb re-analysed the multiplex PCR reads in MiXCR, keeping a single row per CDR3 protein. The top ten hold 70% to 75% of the sample, which has about 360,000 distinct CDR3 sequences, around 25% seen once. Sequenced: blood. These receptors were obtained from a man aged 45-65 years with Graves' hyperthyroidism.

The table lists this clonotype with a few counts. The chain combines TRBV5-1 with TRBJ2-7; possibly TRBD2 for D (6 bases). The V end lost 0 bases, the J end lost 6 bases, and 16 bases lay between the germline ends. Per germline, CDR1 SGHRS and CDR2 YFSETQ. The CDR3 loop spans 15 amino acids. The CDR3 nucleotides are TGCGCCAGCAGCTTGGACCGTACTAGCCTCAGCGAGCAGTACTTC. It encodes CASSLDRTSLSEQYF. Supplemented by reference TRBV5-1 and TRBJ2-7, the full variable domain reads KAGVTQTPRYLIKTRGQQVTLSCSPISGHRSVSWYQQTPGQGLQFLFEYFSETQRNKGNFPGRFSGRQFSNSRSEMNVSTLELGDSALYLCASSLDRTSLSEQYFGPGTRLTVT.

The chain couples TRBV5-1 to TRBJ2-7; TRBD1 matches at 7 bases. CDR1 is SGHRS, CDR2 YFSETQ, per germline. After removal of 3 bases from V and 6 bases from J, the junction contained 6 bases not matched to a gene. The CDR3 loop spans 13 amino acids. The CDR3, as DNA: TGCGCCAGCAGCTACACGACAGGGCTCGAGCAGTACTTC. Protein sequence: CASSYTTGLEQYF.

The chain is built from TRBV19 and TRBJ2-2; D is unclear. Germline V lookup: CDR1 LNHDA, CDR2 SQIVND (reference sequence). V lost 1 base to trimming and J lost 1 base, with 7 bases between them. The CDR3 is made up of 15 amino acids. CDR3 region: CASSIARLNTGELFF. As DNA, the CDR3 is TGTGCCAGTAGTATAGCTAGACTGAACACCGGGGAGCTGTTTTTT.

The chain has TRBV9 and TRBJ2-7; 8 bases align to TRBD2. With 2 bases clipped from V and 5 bases from J, the junction kept 3 bases outside the gene matches. Germline values: CDR1 SGDLS, CDR2 YYNGEE. There are 13 residues in the CDR3. The CDR3 DNA reads TGTGCCAGCAGCGTCGGGACTAGAGACGAGCAGTACTTC. It translates to CASSVGTRDEQYF.

Ten or more counts support this clonotype. The CDR3 region has the DNA TGTGCCAGCAGACCCACCCGGATGACAGATACGCAGTATTTT. Amino acid sequence: CASRPTRMTDTQYF. The chain recombines TRBV28 with TRBJ2-3; no definite D call. This CDR3 is 14 amino acids long. V was clipped by 6 bases and J by 3 bases, with 13 bases between them. Germline V gene sequence: CDR1 MDHEN, CDR2 SYDVKM.

This clonotype came up once. V and J are TRBV6-1 and TRBJ2-2, with TRBD2 identical over 15 bases. V lost 5 bases, J lost 7 bases, and 8 bases stayed unmatched. This CDR3 has 17 amino acids. CDR1 and CDR2 from the germline V gene are MNHNS and SASEGT. CDR3 bases: TGTGCCAGCAGTCCCGGACTAGCGGGAGGGCCGATCGGGGAGCTGTTTTTT. It encodes CASSPGLAGGPIGELFF.

This clonotype was detected only once. CDR3 nucleotides: TGTGCCAGCAGCCAGCGGGACGACGCTTCCTACGAGCAGTACTTC. It encodes CASSQRDDASYEQYF. J is TRBJ2-7 and V is TRBV4-2; perhaps TRBD2 as D (6 bases). Germline V gene data show CDR1 as LGHNA and CDR2 as YNFKEQ. V was cut by 3 bases and J by 1 base, with 13 bases left in between. The CDR3 is 15 amino acids.

The sample holds a few counts of this clonotype. The chain joins TRBV11-2 to TRBJ1-4; TRBD1 matches at 8 bases. The junction had 10 bases not matched to a gene; V was cut back by 5 bases and J by 8 bases. The CDR3 sequence is 15 residues long. From germline, CDR1 is SGHAT and CDR2 FQNNGV. The CDR3 DNA follows: TGTGCCAGCAGCCCAGGGACAGGAGTATCGGAAAAACTGTTTTTT. Translated: CASSPGTGVSEKLFF.

The rearrangement uses TRBV6-1 and TRBJ2-1; 13 bases line up with TRBD2. The germline V gene has CDR1 MNHNS and CDR2 SASEGT. V lost 8 bases and J lost 0; bases outside the gene matches: 7. The CDR3 covers 17 residues. CDR3 protein: CASSGLAGEFSYNEQFF. Here the CDR3 DNA reads TGTGCCAGCTCTGGACTAGCGGGAGAATTCTCCTACAATGAGCAGTTCTTC.

This clonotype was found a few times. V is TRBV3-1 and J is TRBJ2-1; D not certain. CDR3 size: 13 residues. The ends were cut back, 6 bases at V and 0 bases at J, with 6 bases in the middle. The germline V gene has CDR1 LGHDT and CDR2 YNNKEL (reference sequence). For the CDR3, the DNA is TGTGCCAGCAGAACCAGCTCCTACAATGAGCAGTTCTTC. This codes for CASRTSSYNEQFF.

This clonotype was seen a handful of times. V and J are TRBV10-3 and TRBJ2-3; the D gene is possibly TRBD1 (6 bases). Germline V lookup: CDR1 ENHRY, CDR2 SYGVKD. The ends were cut back, 8 bases at V and 3 bases at J, with 18 bases in the middle. This CDR3 spans 15 amino acids. CDR3 protein: CAIGRGGVATDTQYF. The DNA for the CDR3 is TGTGCCATCGGGAGAGGGGGAGTGGCGACAGATACGCAGTATTTT.

This clonotype was found many times. The chain is built from TRBV7-9 and TRBJ2-3; D uncertain. Germline V gives CDR1 SEHNR, CDR2 FQNEAQ (reference sequence). CDR3 size: 12 residues. Trimming took 6 bases from V and 0 from J, leaving 4 bases between them. CDR3 region: CASSFSTDTQYF. The CDR3 coding sequence is TGTGCCAGCAGTTTTAGCACAGATACGCAGTATTTT.

This clonotype was counted ten times or more. A much larger clone is a single base away; this may be a read error. The gene calls are TRBV2 and TRBJ1-2; D is unclear. The CDR3 runs to 12 residues. Germline V gene lookup returns CDR1 SNHLY and CDR2 FYNNEI. Trimming stripped 4 bases from V and 4 bases from J, with 7 bases between. CDR3 sequence: CASSGAGYGYTF. The CDR3 DNA is TGTGCCAGCAGTGGGGCCGGCTATGGCTACACCTTC.

This clonotype was seen many times. The chain is built from TRBV20-1 and TRBJ2-1; 11 bases line up with TRBD2. J gave up 1 base and V 1 base, and 9 bases lay outside the gene matches. The germline gives CDR1 DFQATT, CDR2 SNEGSKA (reference sequence). The CDR3 contains 18 residues. The chain's CDR3 is CSARGGTSGSPSYNEQFF. In DNA form, the CDR3 reads TGCAGTGCTAGAGGCGGTACTAGCGGGAGTCCTTCCTACAATGAGCAGTTCTTC.

The gene calls are TRBV6-1 and TRBJ1-2; 9 nucleotides agree with TRBD1. This CDR3 has 15 amino acids. The germline V gene encodes CDR1 MNHNS and CDR2 SASEGT. J was trimmed by 4 bases and V by 5 bases; bases with no gene match: 8. The CDR3 DNA reads TGTGCCAGCAGTCAATCCGGGACAGGGCCCTATGGCTACACCTTC. Protein: CASSQSGTGPYGYTF.

The rearrangement joins TRBV5-5 to TRBJ2-1; 7 nucleotides line up with TRBD1. J gave up 5 bases and V 4 bases, and 6 bases lay outside the gene matches. The V gene's germline CDR1 is SGHKS and CDR2 YYEKEE (reference sequence). CDR3 size: 14 residues. CDR3 coding DNA: TGTGCCAGCAGCGACGCTCAGGGGGACAATGAGCAGTTCTTC. It specifies CASSDAQGDNEQFF.

The gene calls are TRBV6-1 and TRBJ1-1, with D maybe TRBD1 (5 bases). Germline values: CDR1 MNHNS, CDR2 SASEGT. The CDR3 contains 13 residues. The germline V and J ends were trimmed by 6 bases and 2 bases, with 10 bases remaining between them. CDR3 nucleotides: TGTGCCAGCAGCGTCCGGGACAACACTGAAGCTTTCTTT. Its translation is CASSVRDNTEAFF.

The chain links TRBV13 to TRBJ2-1, with D perhaps being TRBD1 or TRBD2 (7 bases each). Trimming took 5 bases from V and 2 from J, leaving 16 bases between them. The CDR3 is made up of 16 amino acids. The germline gives CDR1 PRHDT, CDR2 FYEKMQ (reference sequence). The CDR3 nucleotides read TGTGCCAGCAGCCATCGACAGGGAGGGCCCTACAATGAGCAGTTCTTC. Amino acid sequence: CASSHRQGGPYNEQFF.

V gene TRBV27 combines with J gene TRBJ1-2; TRBD1 might be the D (5 bases). Germline V gene data show CDR1 as MNHEY and CDR2 as SMNVEV (reference sequence). There are 14 residues in the CDR3. V shed 5 bases and J shed 2 bases, with 12 bases lying between them. CDR3 nucleotide sequence: TGTGCCAGCAGTCTAGGGACGGAGAACTATGGCTACACCTTC. Amino acids: CASSLGTENYGYTF.

The gene calls are TRBV5-6 and TRBJ1-6; 8 positions match TRBD1. The V gene's germline CDR1 is SGHDT and CDR2 YYEEEE. This CDR3 is 15 amino acids long. J lost 4 bases, V lost 3 bases, and 3 bases had no gene match. CDR3 loop: CASSWGQEYNSPLHF. The CDR3 bases are TGTGCCAGCAGCTGGGGACAGGAGTATAATTCACCCCTCCACTTT.

This clonotype was picked up many times. The J gene is TRBJ2-7, the V gene TRBV12-3 or TRBV12-4; 9 positions match TRBD2. The CDR3 length is 12 residues. Trimming took 7 bases from V and 4 from J; bases not matched to a gene: 2. DNA for the CDR3: TGTGCCAGCAAAACTAGCGGGTACGAGCAGTACTTC. Residues: CASKTSGYEQYF.

This clonotype has at least ten counts. The chain employs TRBV28 and TRBJ1-2, with TRBD1 matching 9 bases. The CDR3 length is 15 residues. The germline CDR1 and CDR2 sequences are MDHEN and SYDVKM. Losses at the gene ends were 7 bases for V and 5 bases for J; bases not matched to a gene: 11. CDR3 sequence (DNA): TGTGCCAGCATAACAGCCGGGACAGGGTTGTATGGCTACACCTTC. Protein product: CASITAGTGLYGYTF.

This clonotype was counted between two and nine times. The chain links TRBV18 to TRBJ2-2; D unclear. Germline V gives CDR1 KGHSH, CDR2 LQKENI. The V end was cut by 2 bases, the J end by 6 bases, with 13 bases between. The CDR3 sequence is 15 residues long. The CDR3 nucleotides read TGTGCCAGCTCACCATTTCGTGGGAATTCCGGGGAGCTGTTTTTT. Amino acid sequence: CASSPFRGNSGELFF. Supplemented by reference TRBV18 and TRBJ2-2, the full variable domain reads NAGVMQNPRHLVRRRGQEARLRCSPMKGHSHVYWYRQLPEEGLKFMVYLQKENIIDESGMPKERFSAEFPKEGPSILRIQQVVRGDSAAYFCASSPFRGNSGELFFGEGSRLTVL.

This clonotype was counted a few times. The chain links TRBV19 to TRBJ1-1; D is ambiguous. V was cut by 3 bases and J by 0 bases, with 8 bases left in between. The CDR3 contains 14 residues. Germline V gene sequence: CDR1 LNHDA, CDR2 SQIVND (reference sequence). The CDR3 bases are TGTGCCAGTAGTATTATGTCGATGAACACTGAAGCTTTCTTT. This translates into CASSIMSMNTEAFF.

This clonotype came up a few times. The J gene is TRBJ2-1, the V gene TRBV20-1; TRBD1 or TRBD2 may be the D gene (6 bases each). Germline V gene sequence: CDR1 DFQATT, CDR2 SNEGSKA (reference sequence). This CDR3 region has 13 residues. Trimming shortened V by 5 bases and J by 7 bases, and 15 bases separated the two germline ends. CDR3 nucleotide sequence: TGCAGTGCTGGGGGGCTAGCGAGGAATGAGCAGTTCTTC. It codes for CSAGGLARNEQFF.